The T cell receptor beta chain under discussion was sequenced for a study of CD8 T cells in ankylosing spondylitis. This clonotype was detected many times. Its matching antigen is unknown. Using its own MiXCR run on the 5' RACE reads, TCRdb lists one record per CDR3 protein. This repertoire shows 700,000 to 850,000 distinct CDR3 sequences, approximately 12% found once; its top ten account for less than 0.65%. Study-wide findings and caveats: One TCR beta motif, made up of several highly homologous variants, appeared characteristic of ankylosing spondylitis blood.

This CDR3 is built from 15 residues. Germline values: CDR1 SQVTM, CDR2 ANQGSEA. The V and J ends lost 1 base and 4 bases respectively, with 14 bases between them. The source is a male donor with ankylosing spondylitis. Sequenced input: blood, either unsorted or a sorted T cell fraction (not recorded which). The rearrangement links TRBV29-1 to TRBJ2-1; the D gene is possibly TRBD2 (6 bases). The CDR3 protein is CSVEGVSGRYNEQFF. The CDR3 nucleotides read TGCAGCGTTGAAGGAGTTAGCGGTAGATACAATGAGCAGTTCTTC.